This T cell receptor (beta chain) came from a study of cytomegalovirus exposure and HLA in healthy donors. With 60 Vbeta and 13 Jbeta primers, the PCR was carried out. The protocol was immunoSEQ multiplex PCR, while the TCRdb copy is restricted to in-frame clones and leaves out a portion. The sample contains 140,000 to 150,000 clones, 77% of which appear only once. The TCR originated in a male donor in good health and CMV-seronegative. Source material: PBMCs.

CDR3 nucleotide sequence: TGTGCCAGCAACGCAGGGGGCAGGGAAGGCTACACCTTC. Translated: CASNAGGREGYTF. The rearrangement links TRBV6-1 to TRBJ1-2, with TRBD1 matching 8 bases. Germline V gives CDR1 MNHNS, CDR2 SASEGT. The CDR3 runs 13 residues. J lost 8 bases, V lost 7 bases, and 9 bases had no gene match.